Described below is a single TCR beta chain sequence and its context. This sample stems from a study of OX40 agonist ivuxolimab in advanced cancers. Study-wide context: Three individuals attained partial responses, comprising one hepatocellular carcinoma case and two cutaneous melanoma cases.

Per the germline V gene, CDR1 is SEHNR and CDR2 is FQNEAQ (reference sequence). V trimming: 8 bases; J trimming: 0 bases; junction bases outside the gene matches: 8. This CDR3 is 15 amino acids long. Clones were sequenced by immunoSEQ multiplex PCR, and TCRdb holds only the in-frame ones, with some missing. The table has about 100,000 clones, under 95% seen once; the top ten hold 0.54%. The input for sequencing was CD4+ or CD8+ T cells sorted from blood, taken in a trial of the OX40 agonist ivuxolimab. This TCR was sampled from an adult with an advanced solid tumor such as melanoma, head and neck, liver or kidney cancer. The chain combines TRBV7-9 with TRBJ2-3; 7 nucleotides align to TRBD1. The CDR3 is CASGTGTASTDTQYF. The CDR3 DNA follows: TGTGCCAGCGGTACCGGGACAGCGAGCACAGATACGCAGTATTTT.